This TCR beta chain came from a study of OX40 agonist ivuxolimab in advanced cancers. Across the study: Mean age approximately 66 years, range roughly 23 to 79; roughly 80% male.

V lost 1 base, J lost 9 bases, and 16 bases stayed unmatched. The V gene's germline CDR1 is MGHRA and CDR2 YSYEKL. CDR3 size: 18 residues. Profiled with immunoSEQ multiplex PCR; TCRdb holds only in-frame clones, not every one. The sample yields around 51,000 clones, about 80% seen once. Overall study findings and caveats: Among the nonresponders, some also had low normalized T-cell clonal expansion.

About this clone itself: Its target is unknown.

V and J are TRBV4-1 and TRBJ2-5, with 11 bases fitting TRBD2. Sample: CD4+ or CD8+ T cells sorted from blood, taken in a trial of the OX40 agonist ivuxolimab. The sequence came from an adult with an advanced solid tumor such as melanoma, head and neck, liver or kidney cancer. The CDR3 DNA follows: TGCGCCAGCAGCCAAGGGCCCCTAGCGGGAGGTGCGATGGTGGCCCAGTACTTC. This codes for CASSQGPLAGGAMVAQYF.